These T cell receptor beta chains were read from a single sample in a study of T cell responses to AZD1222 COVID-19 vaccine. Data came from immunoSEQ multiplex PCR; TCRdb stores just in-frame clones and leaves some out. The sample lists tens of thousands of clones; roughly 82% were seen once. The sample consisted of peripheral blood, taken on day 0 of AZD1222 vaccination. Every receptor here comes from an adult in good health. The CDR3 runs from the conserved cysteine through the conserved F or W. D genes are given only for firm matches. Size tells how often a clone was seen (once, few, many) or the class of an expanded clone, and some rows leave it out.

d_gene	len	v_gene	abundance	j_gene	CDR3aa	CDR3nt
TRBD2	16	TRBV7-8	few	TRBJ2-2	CASSRTSGGANGELFF	TGTGCCAGCAGCCGGACTAGCGGGGGGGCAAACGGGGAGCTGTTTTTT
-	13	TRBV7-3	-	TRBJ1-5	CASSLSKNQPQHF	TGTGCCAGCAGCTTAAGTAAGAATCAGCCCCAGCATTTT
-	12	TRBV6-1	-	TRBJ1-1	CASSEVGFEAFF	TGTGCCAGCAGTGAAGTGGGATTTGAAGCTTTCTTT
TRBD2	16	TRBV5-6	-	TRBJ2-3	CASSSGTSYSPDTQYF	TGTGCCAGCAGCTCCGGGACTAGCTATTCACCAGATACGCAGTATTTT
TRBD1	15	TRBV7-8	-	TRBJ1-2	CASTQGQGAWDGYTF	TGTGCCAGCACCCAGGGGCAGGGGGCGTGGGATGGCTACACCTTC
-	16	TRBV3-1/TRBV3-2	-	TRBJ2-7	CASSQAGAGRKGEQYF	TGTGCCAGCAGCCAAGCGGGGGCCGGGAGGAAAGGCGAGCAGTACTTC
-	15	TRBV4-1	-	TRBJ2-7	CASSVVWGSSYEQYF	TGCGCCAGCAGCGTCGTATGGGGGAGCTCCTACGAGCAGTACTTC
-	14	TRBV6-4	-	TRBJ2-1	CATAVDRSYNEQFF	TGTGCCACTGCTGTCGACCGGTCCTACAATGAGCAGTTCTTC
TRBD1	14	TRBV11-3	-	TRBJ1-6	CASSLQGENSPLHF	TGTGCCAGCAGCTTGCAGGGGGAAAATTCACCCCTCCACTTT
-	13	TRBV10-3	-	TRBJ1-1	CAISESQGREAFF	TGTGCCATCAGTGAGTCGCAGGGCAGGGAAGCTTTCTTT
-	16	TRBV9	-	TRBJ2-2	CASSLGLVSGTGELFF	TGTGCCAGCAGTTTGGGACTCGTATCGGGCACCGGGGAGCTGTTTTTT
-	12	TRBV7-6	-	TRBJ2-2	CASEGGTGELFF	TGTGCCAGCGAGGGGGGGACCGGGGAGCTGTTTTTT
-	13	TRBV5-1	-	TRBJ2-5	CASSLAGGETQYF	TGCGCCAGCAGCTTGGCCGGGGGCGAGACCCAGTACTTC
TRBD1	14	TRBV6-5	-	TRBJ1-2	CASRYRGQNYGYTF	TGTGCCAGCAGGTACAGGGGACAGAACTATGGCTACACCTTC